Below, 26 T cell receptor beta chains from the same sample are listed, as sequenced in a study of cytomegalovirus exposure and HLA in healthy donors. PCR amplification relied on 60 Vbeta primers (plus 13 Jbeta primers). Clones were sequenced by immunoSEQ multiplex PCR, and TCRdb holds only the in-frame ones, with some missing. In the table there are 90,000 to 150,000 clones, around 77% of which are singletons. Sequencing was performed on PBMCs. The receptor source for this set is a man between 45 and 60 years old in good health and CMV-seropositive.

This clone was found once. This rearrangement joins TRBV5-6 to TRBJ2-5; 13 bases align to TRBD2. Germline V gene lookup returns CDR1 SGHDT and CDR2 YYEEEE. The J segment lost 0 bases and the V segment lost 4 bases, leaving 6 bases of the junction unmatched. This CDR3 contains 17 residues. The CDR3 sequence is CASSAGLAGSHQETQYF. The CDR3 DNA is TGTGCCAGCAGCGCGGGACTAGCGGGGTCCCACCAAGAGACCCAGTACTTC.

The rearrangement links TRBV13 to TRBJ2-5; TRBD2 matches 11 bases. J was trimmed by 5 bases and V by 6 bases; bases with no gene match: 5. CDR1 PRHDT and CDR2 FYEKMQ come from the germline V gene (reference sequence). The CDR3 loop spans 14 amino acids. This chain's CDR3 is CASRVAGGLETQYF. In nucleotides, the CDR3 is TGTGCCAGCAGAGTAGCGGGAGGGCTGGAGACCCAGTACTTC.

The CDR3 DNA sequence: TGTGCCAGCAGTTTGTCTCAGGGGGCCCCCTACGAGCAGTACTTC. Residues: CASSLSQGAPYEQYF. This sequence joins TRBV27 and TRBJ2-5; 8 bases align to TRBD1. The J call may be in error: the DNA end matches TRBJ2-7 better. CDR1 is MNHEY, CDR2 SMNVEV, per germline (reference sequence). The CDR3 loop spans 15 amino acids.

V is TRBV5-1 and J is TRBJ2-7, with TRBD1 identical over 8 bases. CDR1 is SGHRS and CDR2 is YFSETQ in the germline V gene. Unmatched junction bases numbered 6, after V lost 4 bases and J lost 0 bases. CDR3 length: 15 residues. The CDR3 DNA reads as TGCGCCAGCAGCGAACAGGGGGGATACTCCTACGAGCAGTACTTC. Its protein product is CASSEQGGYSYEQYF.

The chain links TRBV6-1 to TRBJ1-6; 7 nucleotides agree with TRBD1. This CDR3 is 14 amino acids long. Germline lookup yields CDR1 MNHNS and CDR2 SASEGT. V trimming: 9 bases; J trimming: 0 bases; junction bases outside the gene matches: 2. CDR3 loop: CASRDSSYNSPLHF. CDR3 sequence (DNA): TGTGCCAGTCGGGACAGCTCCTATAATTCACCCCTCCACTTT.

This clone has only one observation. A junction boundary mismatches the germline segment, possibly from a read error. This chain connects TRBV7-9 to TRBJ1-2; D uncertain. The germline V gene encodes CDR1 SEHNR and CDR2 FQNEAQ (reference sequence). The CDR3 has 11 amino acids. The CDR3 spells CSSSLFSGYTF. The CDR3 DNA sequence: TGTTCCAGCAGCCTCTTTTCCGGCTACACCTTC.

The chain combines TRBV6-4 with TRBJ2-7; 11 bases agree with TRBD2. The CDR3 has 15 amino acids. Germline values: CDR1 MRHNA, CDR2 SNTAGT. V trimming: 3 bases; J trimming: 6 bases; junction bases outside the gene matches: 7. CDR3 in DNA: TGTGCCAGCAGTGAGCTAGCGGGGGGCTCGGGCGAGCAGTACTTC. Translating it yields CASSELAGGSGEQYF.

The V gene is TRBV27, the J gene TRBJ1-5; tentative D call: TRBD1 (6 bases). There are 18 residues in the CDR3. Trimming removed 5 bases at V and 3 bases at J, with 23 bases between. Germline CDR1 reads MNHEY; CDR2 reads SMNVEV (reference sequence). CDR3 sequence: CASSPARGGGGTNQPQHF. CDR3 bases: TGTGCCAGCAGTCCAGCCCGGGGAGGGGGAGGGACCAATCAGCCCCAGCATTTT.

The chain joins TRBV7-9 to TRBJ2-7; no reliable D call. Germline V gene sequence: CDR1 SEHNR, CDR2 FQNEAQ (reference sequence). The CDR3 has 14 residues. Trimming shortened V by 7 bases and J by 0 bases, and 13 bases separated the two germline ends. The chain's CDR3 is CASTFPGPSYEQYF. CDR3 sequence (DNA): TGTGCCAGCACATTCCCAGGTCCCTCCTACGAGCAGTACTTC.

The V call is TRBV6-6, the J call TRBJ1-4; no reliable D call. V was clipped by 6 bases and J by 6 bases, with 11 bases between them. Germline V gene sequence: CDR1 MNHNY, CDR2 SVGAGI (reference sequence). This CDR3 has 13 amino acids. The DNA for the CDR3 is TGTGCCAGCAGGAGCGACCGAGATGAAAAACTGTTTTTT. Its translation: CASRSDRDEKLFF.

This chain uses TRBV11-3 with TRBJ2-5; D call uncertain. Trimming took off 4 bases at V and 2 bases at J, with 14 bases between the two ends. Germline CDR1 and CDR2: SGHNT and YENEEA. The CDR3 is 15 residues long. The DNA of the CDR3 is TGTGCCAGCAGCTCCCCATCGACAAAACAAGAGACCCAGTACTTC. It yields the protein CASSSPSTKQETQYF.

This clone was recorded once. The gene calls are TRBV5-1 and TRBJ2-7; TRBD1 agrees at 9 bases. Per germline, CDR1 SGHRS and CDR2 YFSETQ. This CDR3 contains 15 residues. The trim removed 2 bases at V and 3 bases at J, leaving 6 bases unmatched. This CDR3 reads CASSFTGTGFYEQYF. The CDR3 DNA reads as TGCGCCAGCAGCTTCACCGGGACAGGGTTCTACGAGCAGTACTTC. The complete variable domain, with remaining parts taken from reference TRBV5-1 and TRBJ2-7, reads KAGVTQTPRYLIKTRGQQVTLSCSPISGHRSVSWYQQTPGQGLQFLFEYFSETQRNKGNFPGRFSGRQFSNSRSEMNVSTLELGDSALYLCASSFTGTGFYEQYFGPGTRLTVT.

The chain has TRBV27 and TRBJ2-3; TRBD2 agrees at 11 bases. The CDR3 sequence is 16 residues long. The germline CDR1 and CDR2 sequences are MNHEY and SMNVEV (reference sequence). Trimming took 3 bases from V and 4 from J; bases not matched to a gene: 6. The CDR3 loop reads CASSLVLAGGSDTQYF. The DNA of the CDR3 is TGTGCCAGCAGTTTGGTGCTAGCGGGAGGATCAGATACGCAGTATTTT.

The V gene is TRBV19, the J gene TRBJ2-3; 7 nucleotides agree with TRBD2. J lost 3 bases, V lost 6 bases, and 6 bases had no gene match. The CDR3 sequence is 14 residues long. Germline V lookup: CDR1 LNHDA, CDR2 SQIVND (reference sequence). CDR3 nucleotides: TGTGCCAGTAGCCCCCCGGGGGGAACAGATACGCAGTATTTT. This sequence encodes CASSPPGGTDTQYF.

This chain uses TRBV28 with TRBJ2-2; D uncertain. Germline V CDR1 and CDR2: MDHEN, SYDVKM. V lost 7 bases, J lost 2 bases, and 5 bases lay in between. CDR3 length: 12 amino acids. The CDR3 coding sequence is TGTGCCAGCAAAACAAACACCGGGGAGCTGTTTTTT. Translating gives CASKTNTGELFF.

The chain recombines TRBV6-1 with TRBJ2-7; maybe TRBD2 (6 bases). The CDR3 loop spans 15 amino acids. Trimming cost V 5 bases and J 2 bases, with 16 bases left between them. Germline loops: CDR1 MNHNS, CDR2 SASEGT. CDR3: CASSFLVGGTYEQYF. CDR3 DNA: TGTGCCAGCAGTTTCCTCGTTGGAGGGACCTACGAGCAGTACTTC.

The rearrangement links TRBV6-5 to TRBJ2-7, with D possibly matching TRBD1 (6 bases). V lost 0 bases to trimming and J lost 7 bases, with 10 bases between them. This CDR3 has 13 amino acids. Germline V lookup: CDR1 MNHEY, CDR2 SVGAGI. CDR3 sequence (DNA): TGTGCCAGCAGTTACTCCAACAGGGAGGAGCAGTACTTC. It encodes CASSYSNREEQYF.

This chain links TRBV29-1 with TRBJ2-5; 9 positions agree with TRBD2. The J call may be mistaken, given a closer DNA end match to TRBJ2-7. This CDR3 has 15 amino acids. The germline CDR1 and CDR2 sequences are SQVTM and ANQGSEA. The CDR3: CSVEMGSGRRHEQYF. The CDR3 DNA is TGCAGCGTTGAGATGGGTAGCGGGAGACGCCACGAGCAGTACTTC.

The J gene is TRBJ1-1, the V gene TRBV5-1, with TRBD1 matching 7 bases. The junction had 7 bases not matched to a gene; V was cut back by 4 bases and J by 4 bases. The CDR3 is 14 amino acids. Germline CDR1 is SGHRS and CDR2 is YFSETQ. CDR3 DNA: TGCGCCAGCAGCCGAGACAGGGCGACCACTGAAGCTTTCTTT. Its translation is CASSRDRATTEAFF.

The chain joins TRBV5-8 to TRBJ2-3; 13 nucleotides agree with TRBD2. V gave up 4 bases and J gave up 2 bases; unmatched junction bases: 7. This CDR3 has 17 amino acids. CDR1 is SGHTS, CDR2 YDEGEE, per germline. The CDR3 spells CASSPGTSGGATDTQYF. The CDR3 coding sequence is TGTGCCAGCAGCCCCGGTACTAGCGGGGGGGCCACAGATACGCAGTATTTT.

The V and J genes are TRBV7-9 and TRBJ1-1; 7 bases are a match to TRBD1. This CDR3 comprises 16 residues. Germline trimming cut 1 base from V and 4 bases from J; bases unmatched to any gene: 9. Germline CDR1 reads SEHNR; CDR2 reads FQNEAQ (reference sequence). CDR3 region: CASSLEAAGGGTEAFF. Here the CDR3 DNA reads TGTGCCAGCAGCTTAGAGGCGGCAGGGGGAGGCACTGAAGCTTTCTTT.

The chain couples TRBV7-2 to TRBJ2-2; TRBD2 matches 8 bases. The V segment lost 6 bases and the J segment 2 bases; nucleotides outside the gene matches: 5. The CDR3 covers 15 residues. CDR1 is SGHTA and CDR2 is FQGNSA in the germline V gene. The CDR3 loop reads CASRSGGLNTGELFF. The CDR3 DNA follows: TGTGCCAGCAGAAGCGGGGGACTTAACACCGGGGAGCTGTTTTTT. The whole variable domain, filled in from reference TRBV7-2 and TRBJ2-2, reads GAGVSQSPSNKVTEKGKDVELRCDPISGHTALYWYRQSLGQGLEFLIYFQGNSAPDKSGLPSDRFSAERTGGSVSTLTIQRTQQEDSAVYLCASRSGGLNTGELFFGEGSRLTVL.

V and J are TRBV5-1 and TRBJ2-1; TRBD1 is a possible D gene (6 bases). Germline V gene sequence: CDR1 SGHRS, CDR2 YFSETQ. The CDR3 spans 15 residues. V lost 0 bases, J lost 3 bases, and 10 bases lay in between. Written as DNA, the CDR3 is TGCGCCAGCAGCTTGGGCAGGGGATTCTACAATGAGCAGTTCTTC. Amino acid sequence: CASSLGRGFYNEQFF.

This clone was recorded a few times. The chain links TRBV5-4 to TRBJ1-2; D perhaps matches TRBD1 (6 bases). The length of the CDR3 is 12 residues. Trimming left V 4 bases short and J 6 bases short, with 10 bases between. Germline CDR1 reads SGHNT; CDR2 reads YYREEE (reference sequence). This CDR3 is CASSRQVNGYTF. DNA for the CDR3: TGTGCCAGCAGCCGACAGGTTAATGGCTACACCTTC.

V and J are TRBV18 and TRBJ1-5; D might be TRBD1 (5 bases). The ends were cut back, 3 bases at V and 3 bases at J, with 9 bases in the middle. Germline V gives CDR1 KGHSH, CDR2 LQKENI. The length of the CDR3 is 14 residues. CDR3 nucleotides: TGTGCCAGCTCACCCGGGGGGATCAATCAGCCCCAGCATTTT. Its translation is CASSPGGINQPQHF. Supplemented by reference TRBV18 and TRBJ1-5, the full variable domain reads NAGVMQNPRHLVRRRGQEARLRCSPMKGHSHVYWYRQLPEEGLKFMVYLQKENIIDESGMPKERFSAEFPKEGPSILRIQQVVRGDSAAYFCASSPGGINQPQHFGDGTRLSIL.

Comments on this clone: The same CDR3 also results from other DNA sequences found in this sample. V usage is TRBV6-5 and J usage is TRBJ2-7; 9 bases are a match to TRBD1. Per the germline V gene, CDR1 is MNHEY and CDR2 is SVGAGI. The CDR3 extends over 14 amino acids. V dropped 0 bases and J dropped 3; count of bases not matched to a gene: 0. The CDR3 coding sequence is TGTGCCAGCAGTTACTCGGACAGGGGCTACGAGCAGTACTTC. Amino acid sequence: CASSYSDRGYEQYF.